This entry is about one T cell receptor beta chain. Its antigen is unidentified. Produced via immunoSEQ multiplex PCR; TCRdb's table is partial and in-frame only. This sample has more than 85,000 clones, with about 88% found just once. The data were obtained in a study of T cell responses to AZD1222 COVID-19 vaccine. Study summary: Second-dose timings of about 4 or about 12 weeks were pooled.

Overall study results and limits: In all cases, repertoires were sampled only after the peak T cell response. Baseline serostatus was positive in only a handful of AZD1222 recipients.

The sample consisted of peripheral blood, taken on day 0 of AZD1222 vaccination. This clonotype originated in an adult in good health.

The CDR3 DNA is TGTGCCACCAGCAGAGGTGGGGGGGGCGTTTTGGATGAGCAGTTCTTC. Translation: CATSRGGGGVLDEQFF. The V and J genes are TRBV15 and TRBJ2-1; possibly TRBD2 for D (7 bases). Trimming stripped 1 base from V and 8 bases from J, with 18 bases between. Germline V CDR1 and CDR2: LNHNV, YYDKDF (reference sequence). CDR3 length: 16 residues.